These 18 T cell receptor beta chains originate from one sample sequenced in a study of regulatory T cells in long-lasting Graves disease. HTBI primers from iRepertoire and Arm-PCR of CDR3 regions yielded the TCR beta libraries. Each CDR3 protein gets one entry after TCRdb re-called the multiplex PCR reads with MiXCR. This table has about 380,000 distinct CDR3 sequences, about 16% appearing once. Time point indicated: newly diagnosed GD, antithyroid drugs for less than 3 months. PBMC-derived RNA was used for the TCR library. Here the sequenced sample was peripheral blood mononuclear cells (PBMCs), taken at new diagnosis, from a patient treated with antithyroid drugs. The receptor set was obtained from a female donor with Graves disease.

This clonotype showed up many times. The rearrangement uses TRBV19 and TRBJ2-1; D gene ambiguous. Trimming shortened V by 3 bases and J by 5 bases, and 17 bases separated the two germline ends. This CDR3 has 16 amino acids. Germline CDR1 LNHDA, CDR2 SQIVND (reference sequence). CDR3 DNA sequence: TGTGCCAGTAGTATCCTCTTCGGACCGACGAACAATGAGCAGTTCTTC. This gives the protein CASSILFGPTNNEQFF. Using reference TRBV19 and TRBJ2-1 for the parts outside the CDR3, the full variable domain is DGGITQSPKYLFRKEGQNVTLSCEQNLNHDAMYWYRQDPGQGLRLIYYSQIVNDFQKGDIAEGYSVSREKKESFPLTVTSAQKNPTAFYLCASSILFGPTNNEQFFGPGTRLTVL.

This clonotype has at least ten counts. This chain connects TRBV10-3 to TRBJ1-2; TRBD1 matches 7 bases. Germline CDR1 and CDR2: ENHRY and SYGVKD. With 2 bases clipped from V and 3 bases from J, the junction kept 3 bases outside the gene matches. This CDR3 is built from 14 residues. The CDR3 region has the DNA TGTGCCATCAGTGAGACAACAGGGGACTATGGCTACACCTTC. It encodes CAISETTGDYGYTF.

This clonotype showed up just a few times. The rearrangement uses TRBV14 and TRBJ1-2; no definite D call. CDR3 length: 14 residues. The V end was cut by 4 bases, the J end by 2 bases, with 11 bases between. From germline, CDR1 is SGHDN and CDR2 FVKESK. The CDR3 reads CASSPKEGNYGYTF. In nucleotides, the CDR3 is TGTGCCAGCAGCCCCAAGGAAGGGAACTATGGCTACACCTTC.

This clonotype appeared a few times. V gene TRBV19 combines with J gene TRBJ1-1; TRBD1 is a possible D gene (5 bases). This CDR3 has 13 amino acids. Germline V CDR1 and CDR2: LNHDA, SQIVND (reference sequence). Trimming took 4 bases from V and 5 from J, leaving 11 bases between them. The CDR3 bases are TGTGCCAGTAGTAGGGGACGGGGTACTGAAGCTTTCTTT. The encoded protein is CASSRGRGTEAFF.

This clonotype was counted ten times or more. This sequence joins TRBV7-2 and TRBJ1-4, with D possibly TRBD1 on 6 matching bases. The length of the CDR3 is 16 residues. Germline lookup yields CDR1 SGHTA and CDR2 FQGNSA. V dropped 1 base and J dropped 8 bases, with 17 bases sitting between them. As DNA, the CDR3 is TGTGCCAGCAGCTTAGTAGGGGGATCGGCCAGAGAAAAACTGTTTTTT. As protein: CASSLVGGSAREKLFF.

This clonotype was counted ten times or more. The chain has TRBV5-1 and TRBJ1-2; 7 positions match TRBD1. CDR1 SGHRS and CDR2 YFSETQ come from the germline V gene. The CDR3 spans 15 residues. With V trimmed by 5 bases and J by 2 bases, 9 bases remained unmatched. The DNA of the CDR3 is TGCGCCAGCAGTTCTGGAGGGGACAGAAACTATGGCTACACCTTC. Protein sequence: CASSSGGDRNYGYTF.

This clonotype came up a few times. CDR3 sequence: CAGKASTDTQYF. DNA of the CDR3: TGTGCGGGGAAGGCAAGCACAGATACGCAGTATTTT. The chain has TRBV7-2 and TRBJ2-3; D gene uncertain. The CDR3 has 12 residues. Germline-derived CDR1 and CDR2 are SGHTA and FQGNSA.

This clonotype has ten or more counts. J is TRBJ1-4 and V is TRBV2; D gene ambiguous. The ends were cut back, 6 bases at V and 4 bases at J, with 18 bases in the middle. The CDR3 is 16 residues long. Germline values: CDR1 SNHLY, CDR2 FYNNEI. CDR3 DNA: TGTGCCAGCAGAACCAACATCCCCCGAAATAATGAAAAACTGTTTTTT. Translating it yields CASRTNIPRNNEKLFF.

This clonotype was seen many times. This chain uses TRBV28 with TRBJ2-1; the D gene is possibly TRBD1 (5 bases). The germline V gene has CDR1 MDHEN and CDR2 SYDVKM. The V gene lost 3 bases and the J gene lost 7 bases, with 13 bases spanning the gap. The CDR3 loop spans 14 amino acids. CDR3 loop: CASSLQGKSNEQFF. The CDR3 DNA reads as TGTGCCAGCAGTTTGCAGGGCAAGTCTAATGAGCAGTTCTTC.

This clonotype appeared many times. Here the CDR3 reads CASSGLRTNEQFF. The CDR3 DNA reads as TGTGCCAGCAGCGGTCTTCGAACCAATGAGCAGTTCTTC. The rearrangement uses TRBV11-3 and TRBJ2-1; no definite D call. The CDR3 consists of 13 residues. V was trimmed by 5 bases and J by 6 bases, leaving 11 bases between them. The germline V gene has CDR1 SGHNT and CDR2 YENEEA.

In this sample, this clonotype turned up a few times. The rearrangement uses TRBV7-3 and TRBJ2-2; TRBD1 agrees at 12 bases. Looked up from germline, CDR1 is SGHTA and CDR2 is FQGTGA. The ends lost 6 bases at V and 7 bases at J; junction bases unmatched: 9. The CDR3 covers 16 residues. The chain's CDR3 is CASSTGQGARNGELFF. The CDR3 nucleotides are TGTGCCAGCAGTACGGGACAGGGGGCAAGGAACGGGGAGCTGTTTTTT.

This clonotype was found many times. The chain carries TRBV20-1 and TRBJ1-5, with 9 bases aligning to TRBD1. The CDR3 is made up of 15 amino acids. Germline assignment: CDR1 DFQATT and CDR2 SNEGSKA (reference sequence). Unmatched junction bases numbered 12, after V lost 5 bases and J lost 7 bases. The CDR3 sequence: CSADVGTGLKQPQHF. Written as DNA, the CDR3 is TGCAGTGCTGACGTGGGGACAGGGTTGAAACAGCCCCAGCATTTT.

The J gene is TRBJ1-1, the V gene TRBV25-1, with D possibly matching TRBD1 (5 bases). Trimming cost V 0 bases and J 4 bases, with 9 bases left between them. Germline V gives CDR1 MGHDK, CDR2 SYGVNS. The CDR3 is 14 residues long. The chain's CDR3 is CASSEYGGSTEAFF. The DNA for the CDR3 is TGTGCCAGCAGTGAATACGGGGGGAGCACTGAAGCTTTCTTT.

This clonotype showed up many times. V usage is TRBV4-1 and J usage is TRBJ2-7, with TRBD1 identical over 8 bases. Germline trimming cut 3 bases from V and 3 bases from J; bases unmatched to any gene: 4. This CDR3 is 14 amino acids long. CDR1 is MGHRA and CDR2 is YSYEKL in the germline V gene. CDR3 sequence reads: CASSHTGGYYEQYF. The CDR3 coding sequence is TGCGCCAGCAGCCACACAGGGGGGTACTACGAGCAGTACTTC.

This clonotype was detected ten times or more. The chain combines TRBV7-8 with TRBJ1-5; perhaps TRBD1 as D (5 bases). The CDR3 is made up of 14 amino acids. Per germline, CDR1 SGHVS and CDR2 FQNEAQ. Trimming cost V 5 bases and J 9 bases, with 17 bases left between them. In DNA form, the CDR3 reads TGTGCCAGCAGCCAAAGGGACGGTCGGCCGCCCCAGCATTTT. Protein product: CASSQRDGRPPQHF.

This clonotype was observed many times. The chain recombines TRBV7-2 with TRBJ1-5, with D hard to call. This CDR3 contains 15 residues. V was shortened by 6 bases and J by 0 bases, with 12 bases between the two germline ends. Germline assignment: CDR1 SGHTA and CDR2 FQGNSA. The CDR3 protein is CASSSRAHSNQPQHF. CDR3 DNA sequence: TGTGCCAGCAGTTCTAGGGCCCATAGCAATCAGCCCCAGCATTTT.

This clonotype was picked up many times. The rearrangement uses TRBV27 and TRBJ1-1; no clear D gene. CDR3 length: 14 residues. V was pared by 7 bases and J by 0 bases, with 12 bases between. Germline assignment: CDR1 MNHEY and CDR2 SMNVEV (reference sequence). CDR3 in amino acids: CASTPFGVNTEAFF. The CDR3 bases are TGTGCCAGCACCCCGTTCGGGGTGAACACTGAAGCTTTCTTT.

Details on this clonotype: A much larger clonotype is one base distant, so this may be a read error. Given the absence of the conserved phenylalanine or tryptophan at the CDR3 end, a read error is likely. This chain connects TRBV5-1 to TRBJ2-1; possible D gene TRBD2, 6 bases. From germline, CDR1 is SGHRS and CDR2 YFSETQ. The CDR3 contains 14 residues. V shed 5 bases and J shed 9 bases, with 18 bases lying between them. CDR3 DNA sequence: TGCGCCAGCAGGGAAGGGACTTCGGTCGGTGAGCAGTTCTCC. This sequence encodes CASREGTSVGEQFS.